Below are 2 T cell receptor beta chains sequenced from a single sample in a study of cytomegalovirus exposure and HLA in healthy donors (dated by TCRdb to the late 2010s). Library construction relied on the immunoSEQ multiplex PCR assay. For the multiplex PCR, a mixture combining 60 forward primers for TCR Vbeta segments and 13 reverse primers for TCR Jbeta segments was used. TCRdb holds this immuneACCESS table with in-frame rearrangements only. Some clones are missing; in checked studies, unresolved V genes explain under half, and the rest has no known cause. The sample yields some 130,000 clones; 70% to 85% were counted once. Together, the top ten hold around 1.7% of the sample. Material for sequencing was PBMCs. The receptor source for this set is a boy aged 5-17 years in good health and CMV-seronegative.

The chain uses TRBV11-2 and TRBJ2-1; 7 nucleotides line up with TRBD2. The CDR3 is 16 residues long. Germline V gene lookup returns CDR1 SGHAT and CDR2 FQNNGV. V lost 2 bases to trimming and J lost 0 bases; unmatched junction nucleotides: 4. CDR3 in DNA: TGTGCCAGCAGCTTACGGGGGGATAGCTCCTACAATGAGCAGTTCTTC. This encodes CASSLRGDSSYNEQFF.

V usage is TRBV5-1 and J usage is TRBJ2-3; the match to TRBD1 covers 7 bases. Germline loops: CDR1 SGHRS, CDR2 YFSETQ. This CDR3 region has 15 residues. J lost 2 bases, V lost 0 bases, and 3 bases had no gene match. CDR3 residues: CASSLVGQHTDTQYF. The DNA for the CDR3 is TGCGCCAGCAGCTTGGTGGGACAGCACACAGATACGCAGTATTTT. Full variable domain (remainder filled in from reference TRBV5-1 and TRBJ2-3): KAGVTQTPRYLIKTRGQQVTLSCSPISGHRSVSWYQQTPGQGLQFLFEYFSETQRNKGNFPGRFSGRQFSNSRSEMNVSTLELGDSALYLCASSLVGQHTDTQYFGPGTRLTVL.